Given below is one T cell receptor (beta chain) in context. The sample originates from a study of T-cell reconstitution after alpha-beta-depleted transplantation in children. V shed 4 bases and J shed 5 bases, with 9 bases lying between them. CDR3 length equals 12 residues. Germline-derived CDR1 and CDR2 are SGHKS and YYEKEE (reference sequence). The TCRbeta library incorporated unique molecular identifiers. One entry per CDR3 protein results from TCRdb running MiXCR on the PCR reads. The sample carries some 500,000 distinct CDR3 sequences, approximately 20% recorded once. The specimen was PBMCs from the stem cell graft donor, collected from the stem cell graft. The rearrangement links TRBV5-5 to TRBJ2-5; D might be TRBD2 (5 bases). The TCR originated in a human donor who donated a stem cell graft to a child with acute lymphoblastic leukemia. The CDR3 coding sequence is TGTGCCAGCAGCCAGCCGGGGGAGACCCAGTACTTC. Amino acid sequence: CASSQPGETQYF.